This T cell receptor (beta chain) derives from a study of blood T cell repertoires in COVID-19. Clones were sequenced by immunoSEQ multiplex PCR, and TCRdb holds only the in-frame ones, with some missing. This repertoire shows roughly 250,000 clones, about 84% found once; its top ten account for over 2%. Two negative PCRs, clearance, or symptom resolution were required of recovered Cohort 3 donors. The CDR3 length is 14 residues. V lost 1 base, J lost 4 bases, and 9 bases lay in between. Germline CDR1 and CDR2: SGHNT and YENEEA. The sequenced material came from PBMCs or T cells enriched from blood (not recorded which). The TCR was taken from a woman between 45 and 65 years old who had recovered from COVID-19. This chain uses TRBV11-3 with TRBJ2-3, with D perhaps matching TRBD1 (7 bases). In DNA form, the CDR3 reads TGTGCCAGCAGCTTAGTCAGGGGGGCAGATACGCAGTATTTT. It is translated as CASSLVRGADTQYF. Combining the CDR3 with reference TRBV11-3 and TRBJ2-3 gives the whole variable domain EAGVVQSPRYKIIEKKQPVAFWCNPISGHNTLYWYLQNLGQGPELLIRYENEEAVDDSQLPKDRFSAERLKGVDSTLKIQPAELGDSAVYLCASSLVRGADTQYFGPGTRLTVL.